This TCR beta chain came from a study of regulatory T cells in long-lasting Graves disease listed by TCRdb under 2021. For the study in its entirety: Antithyroid drugs had been taken for less than 3 months by newly diagnosed Graves' disease patients. Peripheral blood TCR sequencing and RNA sequencing compared persistent Graves' disease patients with newly diagnosed Graves' disease patients. The study was registered as a clinical trial and conducted in China. A total of around 35 samples underwent TCR sequencing: around 13 from persistent and around 20 from newly diagnosed Graves' disease patients.

General findings and caveats noted by the study authors: Only the TCR beta chain was sequenced and analyzed. Persistent disease showed preferential use of TRBV28, TRBJ1-2 and TRBJ2-5, whereas newly diagnosed disease favored TRBV20-1 and TRBJ2-1. More public clonotypes were shared among persistent patients (roughly 2,900) than among newly diagnosed patients (more than 950). Only peripheral blood was studied, because thyroid tissue, the primary lesion, was inaccessible. Compared with newly diagnosed patients, persistent Graves' disease patients had lower TCR Shannon entropy and fewer highly expanded clones, which suggests clonal expansion. The authors acknowledged the small sample size as a limitation that may reduce accuracy.

Library preparation used multiplex PCR. The sample was run on an Illumina HiSeq 4000. CDR3 regions were amplified by Arm-PCR with iRepertoire HTBI primers to construct TCR beta libraries. Gel purification was performed on PCR products prior to sequencing. Concerning the study's data processing: Across samples, 60 to 75 TRBV and 13 to 15 TRBJ segments were identified and used for gene usage analysis of CDR3 amino acid clonotypes. COPE and FqMerger were used to merge filtered high-quality paired reads into contigs. BLAST was used to align contigs to IMGT TRBV, TRBD and TRBJ reference genes, with CDR3 defined following IMGT. Any clonotype with a frequency above 0.1% was classified as a highly expanded clone. Shannon entropy was used to measure repertoire diversity, and the Gini coefficient was used to measure V-J evenness. A clonotype was considered public if more than one individual shared it. TCRdb trimmed the raw reads at Q25, called clones with MiXCR and kept productive beta chains. Entries are consolidated by CDR3 protein sequence, retaining the most common genes and DNA. These V and J calls are TCRdb output, not the study's own analysis. Counted in this sample were roughly 510,000 distinct CDR3 sequences; 15% to 20% of them appeared once. The biggest ten clones account for around 13% of the sample.

Read against the paper, the sample's time point label means: newly diagnosed GD, antithyroid drugs for less than 3 months. RNA was extracted from PBMCs in TRIzol for both TCR sequencing and RNA sequencing. Graves' disease was diagnosed according to American Thyroid Association guidelines. Recruitment of patients was carried out at an endocrinology department in Xi'an, China. Each patient gave about 9.1 milliliters of peripheral blood, collected in an EDTA anticoagulant tube. Ficoll Paque Plus density gradient separation was used to isolate PBMCs, and no further T cell sorting was done. An Agilent 2100 Bioanalyzer and agarose gel were used to check RNA quality, and a NanoDrop 2000 was used to measure RNA concentration. The CDR3 sequence holds 14 residues, the cysteine and phenylalanine included. Of all the DNA, just the CDR3 is kept, 42 bases in frame from base 1. V loses 1 base of germline sequence and J loses 9 bases, and the interval between the two ends is 17 bases. The CDR1 and CDR2 encoded by the germline V gene (reference sequence) are GTSNPN and SVGIG.

Regarding this clonotype: Its antigen specificity is not known. The input lacks base qualities; no much larger clone sits a single base away.

This sample also appeared in a second study, on T cells in Graves' hyperthyroidism and ophthalmopathy. As described in the second report: A patient counted as having stable Graves' hyperthyroidism if no progression to ophthalmopathy occurred over 18 months of follow-up. The hyperthyroidism patients were between 18 and 65 years old and newly diagnosed, with a disease duration of less than 2 months. Exclusion was applied to patients with uncontrolled infections, other autoimmune diseases, pregnancy or lactation. Clinical symptoms, serum thyroxine and TRAb, thyroid ultrasound, and orbital computed tomography formed the basis for the diagnoses. For the first round of RT-PCR on the TCR CDR3, the HTBI primer set was used together with the Qiagen OneStep RT-PCR kit. Most expanded thyroid clonotypes (frequency above 0.001) were also detected in blood, suggesting blood repertoires may reflect thyroid immune responses. A model built on a 13 V-J signature distinguished ophthalmopathy from stable hyperthyroidism, reaching 87.88% sensitivity and about 81% specificity in cross-validation and 80%/75% in testing. In validation, the model predicted progression to ophthalmopathy with over 60% sensitivity and around 72% specificity, a median of approximately 6.5 months before onset. To identify distinguishing TCR V-J signatures, a discovery cohort of some 99 patients was used, comprising 43 with Graves' ophthalmopathy and 55 to 65 with stable Graves' hyperthyroidism. Prospective prediction of ophthalmopathy was tested in an independent validation cohort consisting of roughly 19 hyperthyroidism patients and over 15 patients who later progressed to ophthalmopathy. The approximately 100 discovery patients were divided at random into training and test sets in a 7:3 ratio. The study also compared thyroid tissue and blood T-cell repertoires from over 5 Graves' hyperthyroidism patients. After sampling, hyperthyroidism patients received methimazole starting at 30 mg daily, and ophthalmopathy patients received high-dose intravenous methylprednisolone. Libraries were constructed in a second round of multiplex PCR, after which size selection and purification were performed. Libraries were sequenced paired-end with 100 bp reads on an Illumina HiSeq2000. SOAPnuke was used to process the raw data, removing reads that contained adapters or uncalled bases, had a mean Phred below 15, or lacked an exact match to the constant primer or identifier. COPE v1.2.5 was used to merge high-quality paired reads, and clonotypes were defined as unique nucleotide sequences. MiTCR v1.1 was used to align the clonotypes against IMGT TRBV, TRBD and TRBJ reference segments. Analysis was restricted to V-J combinations with a frequency above 0.0001, which covered 99.2% of repertoires. A TCS score was defined as the ratio between F50 (clonal expansion) and ExV (chaos), using BLOSUM62-based TCRdist between CDR3 peptides within each V-J. Welch's t-statistics and random forest reduced 500 to 650 V-J features to around 14, which were used in a naive Bayes classifier (R e1071). No statistical method was used to fix the sample size in advance, and group allocation was not hidden from the investigators. The paper reports TCR Vbeta CDR3 sequencing of some 140 peripheral blood samples: approximately 41 ophthalmopathy, 70 to 85 hyperthyroidism and approximately 17 progressor patients.

The receptor comes from a man aged 18 to 29 with Graves disease. Donor details come from another sample of the same person, matched by shared clones. The V and J genes are TRBV30 and TRBJ2-3; no D gene can be assigned with confidence. The source was peripheral blood mononuclear cells (PBMCs), collected at new diagnosis, from a patient treated with antithyroid drugs. CDR3 reads: CAWSGHPRAMTQYF. The DNA sequence is TGTGCCTGGAGTGGACACCCTAGAGCTATGACGCAGTATTTT.